This T cell receptor (beta chain) is drawn from a study of technical replicates of blood from a handful of donors. Only in-frame clones appear in the TCRdb table, and some are missing; sequencing was by immunoSEQ multiplex PCR. The sample contains under 70,000 clones, approximately 93% of which appear only once. Source material: PBMCs. The sequence was obtained from a human donor in good health. Some clones in this sample may be carry-over from other donors' samples.

CDR3 DNA: TGTGCCACCAGGACTGGGTTCAATTCACCCCTCCACTTT. The encoded protein is CATRTGFNSPLHF. The rearrangement uses TRBV15 and TRBJ1-6; D gene ambiguous. Germline CDR1 and CDR2: LNHNV and YYDKDF (reference sequence). V gave up 6 bases and J gave up 7 bases, with 10 bases separating them. The CDR3 extends over 13 amino acids.